Listed here are 23 T cell receptor beta chains from one sample, sequenced in a study of CD8 T cells in ankylosing spondylitis. TCRdb itself ran the 5' RACE reads through MiXCR, one entry per CDR3 protein. The data show about 360,000 distinct CDR3 sequences, with approximately 22% seen just once and around 14% held by the top ten. The source material was blood, either unsorted or a sorted T cell fraction (not recorded which). The receptors originated from a male donor with ankylosing spondylitis or in good health (not recorded which).

The V and J genes are TRBV29-1 and TRBJ2-1, with D possibly being TRBD2 (6 bases). CDR1 and CDR2 from the germline V gene are SQVTM and ANQGSEA. The CDR3 has 15 residues. V lost 0 bases and J 0 bases, leaving 9 bases between the germline ends. The CDR3 loop reads CSVEESGYSYNEQFF. CDR3 DNA sequence: TGCAGCGTTGAAGAGAGCGGGTACTCCTACAATGAGCAGTTCTTC.

The rearrangement links TRBV20-1 to TRBJ2-2, with 8 bases matching TRBD2. From germline, CDR1 is DFQATT and CDR2 SNEGSKA (reference sequence). With 4 bases clipped from V and 4 bases from J, the junction kept 8 bases outside the gene matches. The CDR3 extends over 15 amino acids. In DNA, the CDR3 is TGCAGTGCTAACCCGGGGGGGCCTGTCACCGGGGAGCTGTTTTTT. Residues: CSANPGGPVTGELFF.

This clonotype was picked up a small number of times. The chain carries TRBV2 and TRBJ2-5; maybe TRBD2 (6 bases). The CDR3 length is 15 residues. Germline CDR1 is SNHLY and CDR2 is FYNNEI. Deletions cut 5 bases from V and 2 bases from J, with 15 bases between. The DNA of the CDR3 is TGTGCCAGCAGTAGCGATGACCGGGAGCAAGAGACCCAGTACTTC. It encodes CASSSDDREQETQYF.

This clonotype came up once. The V gene is TRBV13, the J gene TRBJ1-5, with 10 bases fitting TRBD1. The CDR3 runs 14 residues. CDR1 and CDR2 from the germline V gene are PRHDT and FYEKMQ (reference sequence). The V gene end was trimmed by 6 bases and the J gene end by 5 bases; junction bases not matched to a gene: 4. CDR3 in DNA: TGTGCCAGCAGACTGACAGGGGGCGATCAGCCCCAGCATTTT. This gives the protein CASRLTGGDQPQHF.

This clonotype showed up many times. This sequence joins TRBV12-3 or TRBV12-4 and TRBJ1-4; D remains unclear. The CDR3 contains 13 residues. Trimming took off 4 bases at V and 10 bases at J, with 13 bases between the two ends. The CDR3: CASSSRAEGKLFF. CDR3 sequence (DNA): TGTGCCAGCAGTTCACGGGCCGAAGGAAAACTGTTTTTT.

The rearrangement links TRBV30 to TRBJ2-2; 9 nucleotides agree with TRBD2. CDR1 GTSNPN and CDR2 SVGIG come from the germline V gene (reference sequence). J lost 6 bases, V lost 1 base, and 3 bases had no gene match. This CDR3 has 14 amino acids. The CDR3 DNA reads TGTGCCTGGAGTGGCGGGACTAGCCCCGGGGAGCTGTTTTTT. Encoded protein: CAWSGGTSPGELFF.

This clonotype was recorded a few times. The V gene is TRBV12-3 or TRBV12-4, the J gene TRBJ2-1, with TRBD2 matching over 9 bases. This CDR3 is built from 16 residues. V shed 4 bases, J shed 5 bases, and the junction held 9 bases outside the gene matches. For the CDR3, the DNA is TGTGCCAGCAGTTACCCCCTAGCGGGGCCGAACAATGAGCAGTTCTTC. Amino acids: CASSYPLAGPNNEQFF.

This clonotype came up a few times. The gene calls are TRBV12-3 or TRBV12-4 and TRBJ2-1, with D unclear. CDR3 length equals 12 residues. Trimming stripped 4 bases from V and 9 bases from J, with 10 bases between. The chain's CDR3 is CASSWSGSEQFF. CDR3 nucleotide sequence: TGTGCCAGCAGTTGGAGTGGCTCTGAGCAGTTCTTC.

This clonotype was seen a handful of times. The chain couples TRBV11-2 to TRBJ2-3; tentatively, D is TRBD1 or TRBD2 (7 bases each). Germline V gene lookup returns CDR1 SGHAT and CDR2 FQNNGV. The CDR3 is made up of 15 amino acids. Deletions cut 2 bases from V and 4 bases from J, with 13 bases between. As DNA, the CDR3 is TGTGCCAGCAGCTTATTAGGGAGGGGGCCAGATACGCAGTATTTT. It is translated as CASSLLGRGPDTQYF.

The V gene is TRBV7-8, the J gene TRBJ1-2; D perhaps matches TRBD1 (6 bases). CDR3 length equals 15 residues. Germline V CDR1 and CDR2: SGHVS, FQNEAQ. Trimming shortened V by 4 bases and J by 1 base, and 13 bases separated the two germline ends. The CDR3 protein is CASSYNRDNNYGYTF. The CDR3 DNA is TGTGCCAGCAGCTACAACCGGGACAATAACTATGGCTACACCTTC.

This sequence joins TRBV6-5 and TRBJ2-2; 9 bases line up with TRBD1. Trimming took 2 bases from V and 6 from J; bases not matched to a gene: 1. CDR1 MNHEY and CDR2 SVGAGI come from the germline V gene. This CDR3 contains 14 residues. CDR3 DNA sequence: TGTGCCAGCAGTTACCGGACAGGGGCCGGGGAGCTGTTTTTT. Protein sequence: CASSYRTGAGELFF.

The chain is built from TRBV5-1 and TRBJ1-1; 8 bases fit TRBD1. V lost 1 base and J lost 5; bases outside the gene matches: 7. This CDR3 comprises 15 residues. From germline, CDR1 is SGHRS and CDR2 YFSETQ. CDR3 bases: TGCGCCAGCAGCTTGTCAGACAGGGGAGGAACTGAAGCTTTCTTT. The encoded protein is CASSLSDRGGTEAFF.

This clonotype is medium-sized. The chain joins TRBV20-1 to TRBJ2-7; 8 bases map to TRBD2. J was trimmed by 0 bases and V by 6 bases; bases with no gene match: 4. This CDR3 is 13 amino acids long. Germline CDR1 and CDR2: DFQATT and SNEGSKA (reference sequence). The CDR3 is CSATSVSSYEQYF. The CDR3, as DNA: TGCAGTGCGACTAGCGTTAGCTCCTACGAGCAGTACTTC.

This clonotype was observed a few times. This clone may be a read error of a much larger clone one base away. The chain uses TRBV6-5 and TRBJ2-7; the match to TRBD1 covers 9 bases. The CDR3 is 14 residues long. Germline V gene sequence: CDR1 MNHEY, CDR2 SVGAGI. V shed 2 bases, J shed 3 bases, and the junction held 2 bases outside the gene matches. The CDR3 DNA sequence: TGTGCCAGCAGTTACGGGACAGGGTTCTACGAGCAGTACTTC. It codes for CASSYGTGFYEQYF.

In DNA, the CDR3 is TGCGCCAGCAGCTTGGCCCCGAGGTCCGAGCAGTACTTC. Its translation is CASSLAPRSEQYF. The chain uses TRBV5-1 and TRBJ2-7; D gene uncertain. With 0 bases removed from V and 6 bases from J, the gap between germline ends came to 10 bases. In germline, CDR1 is SGHRS, CDR2 YFSETQ. The CDR3 runs 13 residues.

The chain links TRBV28 to TRBJ2-3, with TRBD2 identical over 8 bases. The V segment lost 6 bases and the J segment 3 bases; nucleotides outside the gene matches: 5. The length of the CDR3 is 14 residues. Germline loops: CDR1 MDHEN, CDR2 SYDVKM. Written as DNA, the CDR3 is TGTGCCAGCAGGTGGACTAGCCCTACAGATACGCAGTATTTT. Translation gives CASRWTSPTDTQYF. The complete variable domain, with remaining parts taken from reference TRBV28 and TRBJ2-3, reads DVKVTQSSRYLVKRTGEKVFLECVQDMDHENMFWYRQDPGLGLRLIYFSYDVKMKEKGDIPEGYSVSREKKERFSLILESASTNQTSMYLCASRWTSPTDTQYFGPGTRLTVL.

Written as DNA, the CDR3 is TGCGCCAGCAGCTTTGAAGCTAGCGGGGGGTATGAGCAGTTCTTC. Translation: CASSFEASGGYEQFF. The chain employs TRBV5-1 and TRBJ2-1, with 11 bases matching TRBD2. J lost 8 bases, V lost 2 bases, and 6 bases had no gene match. The germline V gene has CDR1 SGHRS and CDR2 YFSETQ. This CDR3 contains 15 residues.

V usage is TRBV25-1 and J usage is TRBJ2-1; D is possibly TRBD1 (5 bases). Germline CDR1 is MGHDK and CDR2 is SYGVNS. Trimming cost V 0 bases and J 2 bases, with 11 bases left between them. There are 16 residues in the CDR3. This CDR3 reads CASSEYGQGTYNEQFF. The CDR3 DNA follows: TGTGCCAGCAGTGAATATGGGCAGGGAACCTACAATGAGCAGTTCTTC. Combining the CDR3 with reference TRBV25-1 and TRBJ2-1 gives the whole variable domain EADIYQTPRYLVIGTGKKITLECSQTMGHDKMYWYQQDPGMELHLIHYSYGVNSTEKGDLSSESTVSRIRTEHFPLTLESARPSHTSQYLCASSEYGQGTYNEQFFGPGTRLTVL.

CDR3 residues: CSVEDADRGPHLSTDTQYF. CDR3 DNA: TGCAGCGTTGAGGACGCCGACAGGGGGCCCCACTTGAGCACAGATACGCAGTATTTT. The chain couples TRBV29-1 to TRBJ2-3; 10 nucleotides line up with TRBD1. J lost 0 bases, V lost 3 bases, and 15 bases had no gene match. The CDR3 contains 19 residues. CDR1 SQVTM and CDR2 ANQGSEA come from the germline V gene.

V usage is TRBV5-1 and J usage is TRBJ2-1; D remains ambiguous. This CDR3 has 14 amino acids. Germline values: CDR1 SGHRS, CDR2 YFSETQ. Trimming removed 4 bases at V and 5 bases at J, with 13 bases between. CDR3 protein: CASSLVGTNNEQFF. DNA of the CDR3: TGCGCCAGCAGCCTAGTGGGAACTAACAATGAGCAGTTCTTC.

This clonotype was counted a few times. V is TRBV9 and J is TRBJ2-5, with 8 positions matching TRBD2. Germline CDR1 SGDLS, CDR2 YYNGEE. V trimming: 1 base; J trimming: 1 base; junction bases outside the gene matches: 3. The CDR3 is 15 amino acids. The CDR3 bases are TGTGCCAGCAGCGTAAACGGGGGGGGCCAAGAGACCCAGTACTTC. It translates to CASSVNGGGQETQYF.

V usage is TRBV2 and J usage is TRBJ2-7, with D possibly TRBD2 on 6 matching bases. V shed 7 bases and J shed 4 bases, with 23 bases lying between them. Looked up from germline, CDR1 is SNHLY and CDR2 is FYNNEI. The CDR3 is 16 amino acids. CDR3 DNA sequence: TGTGCCAGCAACGTTCCGACTACAGGAGGGAAATACGAGCAGTACTTC. Protein: CASNVPTTGGKYEQYF.

This chain links TRBV27 with TRBJ2-3, with D unclear. V was pared by 6 bases and J by 0 bases, with 13 bases between. Germline assignment: CDR1 MNHEY and CDR2 SMNVEV (reference sequence). There are 15 residues in the CDR3. CDR3 sequence (DNA): TGTGCCAGCAGGCGAGATGAACCTAGCACAGATACGCAGTATTTT. Translating gives CASRRDEPSTDTQYF.